This T cell receptor beta chain was obtained from a study of glioma-infiltrating T cells after dendritic cell vaccination. This CDR3 has 14 amino acids. CDR1 SGHDN and CDR2 FVKESK come from the germline V gene. The protocol was immunoSEQ multiplex PCR, while the TCRdb copy is restricted to in-frame clones and leaves out a portion. The data show some 90,000 clones, with 81% seen just once and around 2.2% held by the top ten. This clone was observed a single time. Noted time point: after dendritic cell vaccination, including at tumor progression/relapse. The rearrangement joins TRBV14 to TRBJ2-5; D is undetermined. The J call is doubtful: the DNA matches TRBJ2-7 better. The TCR sequence derives from a human donor with glioblastoma. This specimen was blood, taken after dendritic cell vaccination. The CDR3, as DNA: TGTGCCAGCAGCCGGCGTTGGGCCTATGACGAGCAGTACTTC. Translation: CASSRRWAYDEQYF.